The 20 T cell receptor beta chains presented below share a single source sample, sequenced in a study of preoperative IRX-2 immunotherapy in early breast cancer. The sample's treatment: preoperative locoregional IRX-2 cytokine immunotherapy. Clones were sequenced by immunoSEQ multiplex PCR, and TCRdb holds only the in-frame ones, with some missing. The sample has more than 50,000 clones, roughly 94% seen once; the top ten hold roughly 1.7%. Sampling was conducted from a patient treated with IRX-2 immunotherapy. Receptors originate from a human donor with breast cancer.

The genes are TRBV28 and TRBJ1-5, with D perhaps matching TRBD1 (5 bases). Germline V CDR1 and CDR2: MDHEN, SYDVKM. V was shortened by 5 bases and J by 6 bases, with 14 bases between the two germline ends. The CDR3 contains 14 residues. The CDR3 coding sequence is TGTGCCAGCAGTCAATCGGGACTCCCTCAGCCCCAGCATTTT. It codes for CASSQSGLPQPQHF. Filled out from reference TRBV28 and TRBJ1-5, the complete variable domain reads DVKVTQSSRYLVKRTGEKVFLECVQDMDHENMFWYRQDPGLGLRLIYFSYDVKMKEKGDIPEGYSVSREKKERFSLILESASTNQTSMYLCASSQSGLPQPQHFGDGTRLSIL.

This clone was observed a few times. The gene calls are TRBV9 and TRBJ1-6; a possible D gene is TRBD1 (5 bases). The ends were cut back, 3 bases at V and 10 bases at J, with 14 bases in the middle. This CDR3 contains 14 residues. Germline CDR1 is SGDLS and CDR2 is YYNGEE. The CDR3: CASSGGGGGSPLHF. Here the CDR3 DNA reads TGTGCCAGCAGCGGTGGTGGGGGGGGATCACCCCTCCACTTT.

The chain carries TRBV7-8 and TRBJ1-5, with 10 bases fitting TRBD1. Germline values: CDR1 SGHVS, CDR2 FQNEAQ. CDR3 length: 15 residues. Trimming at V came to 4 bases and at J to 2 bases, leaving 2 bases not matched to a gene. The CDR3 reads CASSSGTGGNQPQHF. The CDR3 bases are TGTGCCAGCAGCTCTGGGACAGGGGGCAATCAGCCCCAGCATTTT.

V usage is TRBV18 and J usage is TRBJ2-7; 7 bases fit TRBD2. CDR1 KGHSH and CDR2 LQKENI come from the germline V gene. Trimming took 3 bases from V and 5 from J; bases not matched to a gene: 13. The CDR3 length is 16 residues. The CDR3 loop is CASSPSTWEGGDEQYF. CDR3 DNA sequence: TGTGCCAGCTCACCGTCCACCTGGGAGGGCGGCGACGAGCAGTACTTC.

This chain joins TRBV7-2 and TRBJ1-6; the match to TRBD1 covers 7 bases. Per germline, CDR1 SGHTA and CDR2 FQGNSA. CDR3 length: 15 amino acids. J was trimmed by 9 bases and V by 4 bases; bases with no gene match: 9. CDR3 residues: CASSSNPAGGSPLHF. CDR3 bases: TGTGCCAGCAGCTCCAACCCCGCAGGGGGTTCACCCCTCCACTTT.

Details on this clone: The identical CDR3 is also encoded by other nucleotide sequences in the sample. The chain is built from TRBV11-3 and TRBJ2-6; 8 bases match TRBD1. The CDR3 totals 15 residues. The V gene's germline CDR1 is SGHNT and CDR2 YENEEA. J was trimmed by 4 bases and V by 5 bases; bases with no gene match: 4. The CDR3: CASSPGQAGANVLTF. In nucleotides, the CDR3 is TGTGCCAGCAGCCCGGGACAGGCCGGGGCCAACGTCCTGACTTTC.

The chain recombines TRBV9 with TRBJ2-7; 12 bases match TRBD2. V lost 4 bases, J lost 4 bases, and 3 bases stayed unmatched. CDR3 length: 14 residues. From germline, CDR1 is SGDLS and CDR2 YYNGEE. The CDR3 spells CASSHGLAGYEQYF. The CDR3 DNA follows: TGTGCCAGCAGCCACGGACTAGCGGGGTACGAGCAGTACTTC.

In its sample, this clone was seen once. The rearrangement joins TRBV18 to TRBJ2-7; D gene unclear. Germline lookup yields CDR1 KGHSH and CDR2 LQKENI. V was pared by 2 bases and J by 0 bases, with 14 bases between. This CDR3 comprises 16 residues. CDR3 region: CASSPSRGPSSYEQYF. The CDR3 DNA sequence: TGTGCCAGCTCACCAAGTCGCGGACCAAGCTCCTACGAGCAGTACTTC.

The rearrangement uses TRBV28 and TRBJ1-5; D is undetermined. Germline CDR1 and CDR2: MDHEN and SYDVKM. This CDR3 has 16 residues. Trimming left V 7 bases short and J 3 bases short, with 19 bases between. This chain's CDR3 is CASKYGVRGDNQPQHF. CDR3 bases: TGTGCCAGCAAATATGGGGTACGCGGGGACAATCAGCCCCAGCATTTT.

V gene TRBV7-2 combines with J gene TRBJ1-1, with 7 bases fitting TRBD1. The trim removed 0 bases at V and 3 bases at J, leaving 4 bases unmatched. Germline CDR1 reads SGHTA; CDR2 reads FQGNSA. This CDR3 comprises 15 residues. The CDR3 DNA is TGTGCCAGCAGCTTAGCATCAGGGGGGGACACTGAAGCTTTCTTT. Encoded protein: CASSLASGGDTEAFF.

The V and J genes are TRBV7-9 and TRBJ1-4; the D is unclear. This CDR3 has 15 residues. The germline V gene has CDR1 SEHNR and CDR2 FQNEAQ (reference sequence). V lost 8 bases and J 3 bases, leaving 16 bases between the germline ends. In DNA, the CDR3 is TGTGCCAGCCGCAACAGCGGGGTTGCTAATGAAAAACTGTTTTTT. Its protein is CASRNSGVANEKLFF. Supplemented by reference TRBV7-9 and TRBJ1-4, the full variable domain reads DTGVSQNPRHKITKRGQNVTFRCDPISEHNRLYWYRQTLGQGPEFLTYFQNEAQLEKSRLLSDRFSAERPKGSFSTLEIQRTEQGDSAMYLCASRNSGVANEKLFFGSGTQLSVL.

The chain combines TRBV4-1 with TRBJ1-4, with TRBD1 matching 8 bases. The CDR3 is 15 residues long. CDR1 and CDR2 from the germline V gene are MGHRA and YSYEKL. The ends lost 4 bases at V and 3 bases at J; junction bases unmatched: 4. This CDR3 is CASSPATGANEKLFF. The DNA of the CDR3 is TGCGCCAGCAGCCCGGCGACAGGGGCTAATGAAAAACTGTTTTTT.

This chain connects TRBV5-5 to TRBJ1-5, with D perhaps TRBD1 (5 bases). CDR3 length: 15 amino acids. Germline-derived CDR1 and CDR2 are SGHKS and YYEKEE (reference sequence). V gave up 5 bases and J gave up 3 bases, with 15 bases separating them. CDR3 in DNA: TGTGCCAGCAGTAAACGGGACGCCGACAATCAGCCCCAGCATTTT. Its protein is CASSKRDADNQPQHF.

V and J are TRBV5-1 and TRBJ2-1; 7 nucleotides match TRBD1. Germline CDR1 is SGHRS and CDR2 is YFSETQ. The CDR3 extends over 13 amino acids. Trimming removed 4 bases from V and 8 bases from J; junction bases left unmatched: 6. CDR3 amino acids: CASSKGQSDEQFF. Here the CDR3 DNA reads TGCGCCAGCAGCAAGGGACAGTCAGATGAGCAGTTCTTC.

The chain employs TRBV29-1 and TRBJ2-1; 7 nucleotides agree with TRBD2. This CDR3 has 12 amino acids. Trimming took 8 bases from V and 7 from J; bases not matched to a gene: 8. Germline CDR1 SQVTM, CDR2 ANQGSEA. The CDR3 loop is CSTRLAPNEQFF. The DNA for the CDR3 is TGCAGCACTCGACTAGCCCCGAATGAGCAGTTCTTC.

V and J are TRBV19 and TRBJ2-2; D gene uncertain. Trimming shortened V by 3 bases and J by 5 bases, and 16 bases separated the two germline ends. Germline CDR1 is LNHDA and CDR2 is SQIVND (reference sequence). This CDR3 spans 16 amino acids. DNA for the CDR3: TGTGCCAGTAGTATCGAAAGGTCGCTGATAACCGGGGAGCTGTTTTTT. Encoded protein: CASSIERSLITGELFF.

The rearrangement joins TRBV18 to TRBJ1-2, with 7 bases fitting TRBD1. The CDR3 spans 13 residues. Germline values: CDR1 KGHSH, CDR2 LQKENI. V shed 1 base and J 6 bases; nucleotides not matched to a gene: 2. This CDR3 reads CASSPRDRDGYTF. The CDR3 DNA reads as TGTGCCAGCTCACCACGGGACAGAGATGGCTACACCTTC.

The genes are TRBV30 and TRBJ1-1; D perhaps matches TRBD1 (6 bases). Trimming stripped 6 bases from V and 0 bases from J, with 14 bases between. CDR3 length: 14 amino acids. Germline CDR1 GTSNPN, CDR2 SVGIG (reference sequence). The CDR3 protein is CACLQGSMNTEAFF. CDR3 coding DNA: TGTGCCTGCCTACAGGGATCCATGAACACTGAAGCTTTCTTT. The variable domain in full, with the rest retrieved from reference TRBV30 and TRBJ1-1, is SQTIHQWPATLVQPVGSPLSLECTVEGTSNPNLYWYRQAAGRGLQLLFYSVGIGQISSEVPQNLSASRPQDRQFILSSKKLLLSDSGFYLCACLQGSMNTEAFFGQGTRLTVV.

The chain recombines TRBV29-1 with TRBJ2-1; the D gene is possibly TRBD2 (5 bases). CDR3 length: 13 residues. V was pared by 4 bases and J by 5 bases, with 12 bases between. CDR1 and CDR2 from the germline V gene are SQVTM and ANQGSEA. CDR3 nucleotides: TGCAGCGTTGTACTAGTCGAGAACAATGAGCAGTTCTTC. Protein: CSVVLVENNEQFF.

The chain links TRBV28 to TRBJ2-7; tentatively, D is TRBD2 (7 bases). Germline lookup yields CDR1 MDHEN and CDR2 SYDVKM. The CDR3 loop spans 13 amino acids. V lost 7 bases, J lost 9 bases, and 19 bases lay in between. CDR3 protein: CASTPFPGGLQYF. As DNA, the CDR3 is TGTGCCAGCACTCCTTTCCCGGGGGGCCTGCAGTACTTC.